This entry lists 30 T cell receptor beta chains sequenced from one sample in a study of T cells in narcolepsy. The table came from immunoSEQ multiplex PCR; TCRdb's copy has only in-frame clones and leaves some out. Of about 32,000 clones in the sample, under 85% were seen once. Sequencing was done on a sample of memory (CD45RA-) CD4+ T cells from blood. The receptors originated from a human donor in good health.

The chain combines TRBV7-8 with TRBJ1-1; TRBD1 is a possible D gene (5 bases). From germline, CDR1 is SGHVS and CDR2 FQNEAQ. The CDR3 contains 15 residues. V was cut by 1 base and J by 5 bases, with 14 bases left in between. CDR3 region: CASSLVEGRQTEAFF. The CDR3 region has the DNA TGTGCCAGCAGCTTAGTGGAGGGGAGGCAAACTGAAGCTTTCTTT.

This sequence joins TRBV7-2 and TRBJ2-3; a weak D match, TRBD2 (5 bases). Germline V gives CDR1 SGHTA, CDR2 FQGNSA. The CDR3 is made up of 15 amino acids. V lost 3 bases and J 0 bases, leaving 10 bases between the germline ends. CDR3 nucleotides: TGTGCCAGCAGCTTGCAGCGGCTAAGCACAGATACGCAGTATTTT. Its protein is CASSLQRLSTDTQYF.

CDR3 nucleotide sequence: TGTGCCAGCAGCCCAACGGGACACCAACTCACAGATACGCAGTATTTT. Protein sequence: CASSPTGHQLTDTQYF. This chain joins TRBV7-9 and TRBJ2-3, with D tentatively TRBD1 (6 bases). Germline V lookup: CDR1 SEHNR, CDR2 FQNEAQ (reference sequence). CDR3 length: 16 residues. The V and J ends lost 5 bases and 2 bases respectively, with 17 bases between them.

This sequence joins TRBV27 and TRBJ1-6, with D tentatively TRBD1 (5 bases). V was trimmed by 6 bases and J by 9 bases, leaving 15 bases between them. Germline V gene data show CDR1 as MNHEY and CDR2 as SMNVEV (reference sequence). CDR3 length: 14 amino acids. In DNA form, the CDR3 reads TGTGCCAGCAGGTTCCAGGGAGGACTTTCACCCCTCCACTTT. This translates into CASRFQGGLSPLHF.

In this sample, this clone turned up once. This chain's CDR3 is CSVETFSSEQYF. In DNA, the CDR3 is TGCAGCGTTGAAACTTTCAGTAGCGAGCAGTACTTC. This rearrangement joins TRBV29-1 to TRBJ2-7; D unresolved. The CDR3 sequence is 12 residues long. Trimming removed 2 bases from V and 6 bases from J, with 11 bases in between. CDR1 and CDR2 (germline): SQVTM, ANQGSEA.

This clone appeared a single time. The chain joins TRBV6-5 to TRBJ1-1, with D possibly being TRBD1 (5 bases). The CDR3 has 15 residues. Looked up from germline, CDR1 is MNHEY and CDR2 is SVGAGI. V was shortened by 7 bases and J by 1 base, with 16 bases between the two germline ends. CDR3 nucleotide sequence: TGTGCCAGCACCGAAGGGGACCATGGGAACACTGAAGCTTTCTTT. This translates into CASTEGDHGNTEAFF.

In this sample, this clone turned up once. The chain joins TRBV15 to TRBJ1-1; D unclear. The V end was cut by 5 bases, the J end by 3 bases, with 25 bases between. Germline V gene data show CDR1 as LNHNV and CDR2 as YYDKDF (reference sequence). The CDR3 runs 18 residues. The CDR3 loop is CATSRLKGGVGRDTEAFF. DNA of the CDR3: TGTGCCACCAGCCGCCTAAAAGGTGGTGTGGGGAGGGACACTGAAGCTTTCTTT.

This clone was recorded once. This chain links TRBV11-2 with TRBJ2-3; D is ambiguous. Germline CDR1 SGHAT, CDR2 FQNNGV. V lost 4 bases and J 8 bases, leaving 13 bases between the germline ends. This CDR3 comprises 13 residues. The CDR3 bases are TGTGCCAGCAGCTATGACATCGGTCCTACGCAGTATTTT. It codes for CASSYDIGPTQYF. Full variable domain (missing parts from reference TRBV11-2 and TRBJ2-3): EAGVAQSPRYKIIEKRQSVAFWCNPISGHATLYWYQQILGQGPKLLIQFQNNGVVDDSQLPKDRFSAERLKGVDSTLKIQPAKLEDSAVYLCASSYDIGPTQYFGPGTRLTVL.

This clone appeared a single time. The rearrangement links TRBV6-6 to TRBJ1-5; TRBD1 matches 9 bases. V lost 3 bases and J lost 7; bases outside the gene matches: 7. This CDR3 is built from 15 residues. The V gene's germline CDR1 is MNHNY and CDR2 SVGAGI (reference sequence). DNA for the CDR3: TGTGCCAGCAGTTATCAGGGACAGGGAAACCAGCCCCAGCATTTT. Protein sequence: CASSYQGQGNQPQHF.

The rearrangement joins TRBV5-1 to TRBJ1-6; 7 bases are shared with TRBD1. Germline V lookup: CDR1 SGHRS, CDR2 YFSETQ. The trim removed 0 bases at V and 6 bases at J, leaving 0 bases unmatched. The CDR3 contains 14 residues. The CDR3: CASSLGQGNSPLHF. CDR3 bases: TGCGCCAGCAGCTTGGGACAGGGTAATTCACCCCTCCACTTT.

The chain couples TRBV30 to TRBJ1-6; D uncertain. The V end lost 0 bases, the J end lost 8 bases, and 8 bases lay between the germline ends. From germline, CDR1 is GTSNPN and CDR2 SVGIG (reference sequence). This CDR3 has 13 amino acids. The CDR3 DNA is TGTGCCTGGAGTGTAGGCGGGGATTCACCCCTCCACTTT. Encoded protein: CAWSVGGDSPLHF.

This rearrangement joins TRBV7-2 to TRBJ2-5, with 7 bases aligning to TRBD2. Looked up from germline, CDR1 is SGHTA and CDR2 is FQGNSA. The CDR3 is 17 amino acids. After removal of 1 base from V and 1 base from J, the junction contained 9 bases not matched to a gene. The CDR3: CASSLVASGGIQETQYF. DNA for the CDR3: TGTGCCAGCAGCTTAGTGGCTAGCGGAGGGATCCAAGAGACCCAGTACTTC.

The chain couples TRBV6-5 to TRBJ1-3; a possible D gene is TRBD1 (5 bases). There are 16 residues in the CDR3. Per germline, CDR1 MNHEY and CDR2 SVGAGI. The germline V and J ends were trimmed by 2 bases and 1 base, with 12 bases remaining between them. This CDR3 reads CASSYSQGSSGNTIYF. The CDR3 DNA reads TGTGCCAGCAGTTACAGTCAGGGATCATCTGGAAACACCATATATTTT.

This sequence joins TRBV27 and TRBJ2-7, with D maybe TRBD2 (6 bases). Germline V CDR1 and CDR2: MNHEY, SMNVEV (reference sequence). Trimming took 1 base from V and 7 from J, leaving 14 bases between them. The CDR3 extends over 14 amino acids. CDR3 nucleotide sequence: TGTGCCAGCAGTTTATATCACCCCGGAGGGGAGCAGTACTTC. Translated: CASSLYHPGGEQYF.

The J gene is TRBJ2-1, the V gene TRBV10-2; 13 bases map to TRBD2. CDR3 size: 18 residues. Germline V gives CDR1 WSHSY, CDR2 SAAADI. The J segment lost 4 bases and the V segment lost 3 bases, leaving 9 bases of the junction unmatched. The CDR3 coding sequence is TGCGCCAGCAGTGAAACTAGCGGGGGGGCTGCCGCTTACAATGAGCAGTTCTTC. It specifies CASSETSGGAAAYNEQFF.

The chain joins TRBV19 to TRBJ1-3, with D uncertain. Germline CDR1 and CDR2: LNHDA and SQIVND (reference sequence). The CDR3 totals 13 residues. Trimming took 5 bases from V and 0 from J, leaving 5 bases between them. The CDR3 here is CASSSDSGNTIYF. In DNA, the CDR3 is TGTGCCAGTAGTTCAGACTCTGGAAACACCATATATTTT.

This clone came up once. CDR3 sequence (DNA): TGCGCCAGCAGCTCACTTGTGGGGGAAAAACTGTTTTTT. Protein: CASSSLVGEKLFF. The rearrangement joins TRBV4-1 to TRBJ1-4; D gene unclear. CDR3 length: 13 residues. CDR1 and CDR2 from the germline V gene are MGHRA and YSYEKL. Trimming cost V 5 bases and J 8 bases, with 12 bases left between them.

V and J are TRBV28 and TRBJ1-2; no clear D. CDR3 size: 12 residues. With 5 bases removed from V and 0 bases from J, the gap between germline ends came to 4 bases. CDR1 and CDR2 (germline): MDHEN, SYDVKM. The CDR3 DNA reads TGTGCCAGCAGTCCCCCTAACTATGGCTACACCTTC. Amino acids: CASSPPNYGYTF.

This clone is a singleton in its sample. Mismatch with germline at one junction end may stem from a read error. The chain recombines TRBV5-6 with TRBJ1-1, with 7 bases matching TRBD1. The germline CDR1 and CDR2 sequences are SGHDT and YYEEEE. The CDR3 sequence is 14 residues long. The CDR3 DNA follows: TGTGCCAGCAGCTGGGACAGAGTGAACACTGAAGTTTTCTTT. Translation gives CASSWDRVNTEVFF.

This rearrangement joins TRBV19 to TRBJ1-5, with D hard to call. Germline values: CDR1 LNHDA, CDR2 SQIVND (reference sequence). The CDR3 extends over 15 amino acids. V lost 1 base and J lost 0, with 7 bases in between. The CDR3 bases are TGTGCCAGTAGTATAGTCCCGGATAGCAATCAGCCCCAGCATTTT. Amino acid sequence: CASSIVPDSNQPQHF.

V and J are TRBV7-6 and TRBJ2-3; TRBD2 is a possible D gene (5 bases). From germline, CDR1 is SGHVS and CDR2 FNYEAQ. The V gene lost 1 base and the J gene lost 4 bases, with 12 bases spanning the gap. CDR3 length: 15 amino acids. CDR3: CASSLGGLNSDTQYF. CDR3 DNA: TGTGCCAGCAGCTTAGGAGGGCTGAATTCAGATACGCAGTATTTT.

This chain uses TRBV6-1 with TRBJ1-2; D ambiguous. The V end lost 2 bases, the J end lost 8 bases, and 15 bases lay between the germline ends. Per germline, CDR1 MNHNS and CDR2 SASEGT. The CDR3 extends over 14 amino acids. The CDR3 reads CASSERAGTLGYTF. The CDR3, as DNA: TGTGCCAGCAGTGAACGGGCAGGCACTCTAGGCTACACCTTC.

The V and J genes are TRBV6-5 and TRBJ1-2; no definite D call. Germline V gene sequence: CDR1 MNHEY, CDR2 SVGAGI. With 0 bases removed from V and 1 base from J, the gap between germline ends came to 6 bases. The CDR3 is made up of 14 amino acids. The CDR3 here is CASSYSKINYGYTF. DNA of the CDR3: TGTGCCAGCAGTTACTCGAAAATTAACTATGGCTACACCTTC.

CDR3 amino acids: CASSFRGDSPLHF. CDR3 coding DNA: TGTGCCAGCAGTTTTCGGGGGGATTCACCCCTCCACTTT. The chain uses TRBV25-1 and TRBJ1-6; D might be TRBD1 (5 bases). The V gene's germline CDR1 is MGHDK and CDR2 SYGVNS. The CDR3 is 13 amino acids. Trimming removed 5 bases from V and 8 bases from J, with 10 bases in between.

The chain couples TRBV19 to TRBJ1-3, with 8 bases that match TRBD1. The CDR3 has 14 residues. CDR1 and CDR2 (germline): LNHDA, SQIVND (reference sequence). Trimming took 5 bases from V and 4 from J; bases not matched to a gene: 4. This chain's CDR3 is CASSSRTGGNTIYF. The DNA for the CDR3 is TGTGCCAGTAGTTCCCGGACAGGGGGAAACACCATATATTTT.

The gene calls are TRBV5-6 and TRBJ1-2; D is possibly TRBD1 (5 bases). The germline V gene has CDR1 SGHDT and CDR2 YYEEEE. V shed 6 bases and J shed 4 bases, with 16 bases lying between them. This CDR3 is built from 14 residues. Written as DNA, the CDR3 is TGTGCCAGCACTCCCTCTACAGGATTCTATGGCTACACCTTC. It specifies CASTPSTGFYGYTF.

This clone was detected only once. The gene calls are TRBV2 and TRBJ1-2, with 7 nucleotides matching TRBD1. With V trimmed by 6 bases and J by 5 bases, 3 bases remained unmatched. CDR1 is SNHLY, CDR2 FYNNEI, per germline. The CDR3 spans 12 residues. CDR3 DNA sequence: TGTGCCAGCAGCAGGGGGTATTATGGCTACACCTTC. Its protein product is CASSRGYYGYTF. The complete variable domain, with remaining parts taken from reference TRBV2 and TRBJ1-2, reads EPEVTQTPSHQVTQMGQEVILRCVPISNHLYFYWYRQILGQKVEFLVSFYNNEISEKSEIFDDQFSVERPDGSNFTLKIRSTKLEDSAMYFCASSRGYYGYTFGSGTRLTVV.

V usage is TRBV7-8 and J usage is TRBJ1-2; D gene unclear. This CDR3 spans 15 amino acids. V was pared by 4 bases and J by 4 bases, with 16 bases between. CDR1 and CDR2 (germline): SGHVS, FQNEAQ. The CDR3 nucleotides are TGTGCCAGCAGCTCGGTTGTTCGGAACCTCTATGGCTACACCTTC. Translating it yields CASSSVVRNLYGYTF.

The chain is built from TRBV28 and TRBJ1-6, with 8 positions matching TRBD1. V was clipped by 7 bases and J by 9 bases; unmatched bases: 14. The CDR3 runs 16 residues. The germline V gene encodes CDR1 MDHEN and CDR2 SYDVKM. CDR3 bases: TGTGCCAGCACCCGGTCAGCGGGGACAGGCGCTTCACCCCTCCACTTT. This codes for CASTRSAGTGASPLHF.

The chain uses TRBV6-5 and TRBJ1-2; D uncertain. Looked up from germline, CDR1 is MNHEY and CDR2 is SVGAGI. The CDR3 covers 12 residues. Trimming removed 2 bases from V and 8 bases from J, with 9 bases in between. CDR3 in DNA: TGTGCCAGCAGTTACGGTTCGGACGGCTACACCTTC. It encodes CASSYGSDGYTF.